The sequence of this TCR beta chain was determined in a study of response to subunit inactivated influenza vaccine. TCRdb processed the RT-PCR reads anew with MiXCR; each CDR3 protein has one entry. The table has 590,000 or so distinct CDR3 sequences, 14% seen once. This clonotype showed up just a few times. Its antigen remains unidentified. The CDR3 is 15 residues long. Germline V gives CDR1 GTSNPN, CDR2 SVGIG (reference sequence). The V segment lost 2 bases and the J segment 0 bases; nucleotides outside the gene matches: 4. Study-wide points: Only a handful of new T cells, the authors suggested, are recruited with each seasonal influenza vaccination.

V usage is TRBV30 and J usage is TRBJ1-3; TRBD1 matches 7 bases. The sample here was PBMCs from blood, taken around 14 days before vaccination. This receptor was obtained from a man aged 45-60 years who received an inactivated influenza vaccine. CDR3 amino acids: CAWSSGQTSGNTIYF. The CDR3 DNA reads TGTGCCTGGAGTTCGGGACAGACCTCTGGAAACACCATATATTTT.